The sequence of this TCR beta chain was determined in a study of cytomegalovirus exposure and HLA in healthy donors. About the research overall: Approximately 200 million T cells yielded around 120 million unique TCR beta sequences in earlier analysis. The study's findings and limits: A further, later analysis showed that HLA-associated TCR beta chains (compared with equally common others) were more clonally expanded. TCR beta V segments were, for the most part, productive about 87% or about 30% of the time in an earlier analysis.

Primers for the PCR totalled 60 Vbeta and 13 Jbeta. Produced via immunoSEQ multiplex PCR; TCRdb's table is partial and in-frame only. Of some 95,000 clones in the sample, approximately 80% are singletons; the top ten hold roughly 4.3%. This clone was detected only once. Its antigen is unidentified. This TCR came from a woman aged 40-49 years in good health and CMV-seropositive. The sequenced material came from PBMCs.

Here the CDR3 DNA reads TGTGCCAGCAGCACATATAGCACAGATACGCAGTATTTT. Encoded protein: CASSTYSTDTQYF. The chain recombines TRBV4-2 with TRBJ2-3, with unresolved D. Per germline, CDR1 LGHNA and CDR2 YNFKEQ. V shed 5 bases and J shed 0 bases, with 6 bases lying between them. This CDR3 is 13 amino acids long.